The next 19 T cell receptor beta chains were all read from a single sample in a study of T cell repertoires in cytomegalovirus infection. For these TCRs, the target antigens are not known. Each CDR3 protein gets one entry after TCRdb re-called the reads with MiXCR. Among some 130,000 distinct CDR3 sequences, around 25% were seen once, and the ten largest hold 34%. Sequencing used PBMCs, sequenced either directly or after in vitro stimulation (not recorded which). These receptors were taken from a human donor in good health (CMV status not recorded). Some clones in this sample may be carry-over from other donors' samples.

Many counts were recorded for this clonotype. V and J are TRBV7-2 and TRBJ1-5; a possible D gene is TRBD1 (5 bases). This CDR3 is built from 15 residues. The germline CDR1 and CDR2 sequences are SGHTA and FQGNSA. V lost 2 bases, J lost 4 bases, and 12 bases lay in between. The CDR3 DNA follows: TGTGCCAGCAGCTTAAATCAGGGAATTAATCAGCCCCAGCATTTT. Translated: CASSLNQGINQPQHF.

V is TRBV28 and J is TRBJ2-1; D tentatively reads TRBD1 or TRBD2 (6 bases each). There are 12 residues in the CDR3. The germline CDR1 and CDR2 sequences are MDHEN and SYDVKM. V lost 5 bases to trimming and J lost 15 bases, with 17 bases between them. Here the CDR3 DNA reads TGTGCCAGCAGTCGAATGGGGGGCGAGGGGTTCTTC. Its protein is CASSRMGGEGFF. Full variable domain (rest looked up from reference TRBV28 and TRBJ2-1): DVKVTQSSRYLVKRTGEKVFLECVQDMDHENMFWYRQDPGLGLRLIYFSYDVKMKEKGDIPEGYSVSREKKERFSLILESASTNQTSMYLCASSRMGGEGFFGPGTRLTVL.

This chain joins TRBV27 and TRBJ1-4, with D unclear. V dropped 4 bases and J dropped 13 bases, with 16 bases sitting between them. Germline CDR1 MNHEY, CDR2 SMNVEV (reference sequence). The CDR3 covers 13 residues. CDR3: CASSSTAPKALFF. In nucleotides, the CDR3 is TGTGCCAGCAGTTCCACGGCCCCTAAAGCACTGTTTTTT.

This clonotype was counted only a few times. The genes are TRBV12-3 or TRBV12-4 and TRBJ1-3; D may be TRBD1 (5 bases). V lost 2 bases and J lost 0, with 17 bases in between. CDR3 length equals 18 residues. In DNA form, the CDR3 reads TGTGCCAGCAGTTTACCCCGGGGGTCTTTTCCCTCTGGAAACACCATATATTTT. It encodes CASSLPRGSFPSGNTIYF.

The chain employs TRBV5-4 and TRBJ1-2; TRBD1 matches 7 bases. This CDR3 comprises 14 residues. V gave up 4 bases and J gave up 6 bases; unmatched junction bases: 9. Looked up from germline, CDR1 is SGHNT and CDR2 is YYREEE (reference sequence). CDR3 sequence: CASSLDAGGDGYTF. The CDR3 DNA reads TGTGCCAGCAGCCTCGACGCAGGGGGAGATGGCTACACCTTC.

This clonotype was recorded a few times. The genes are TRBV7-9 and TRBJ1-1; D ambiguous. CDR3 length equals 14 residues. From germline, CDR1 is SEHNR and CDR2 FQNEAQ (reference sequence). The germline V and J ends were trimmed by 1 base and 1 base, with 7 bases remaining between them. The CDR3 reads CASSLGPQNTEAFF. The CDR3 bases are TGTGCCAGCAGCTTAGGACCCCAGAACACTGAAGCTTTCTTT.

The V and J genes are TRBV27 and TRBJ2-3; D is undetermined. The CDR3 extends over 13 amino acids. CDR1 is MNHEY and CDR2 is SMNVEV in the germline V gene (reference sequence). Trimming took 5 bases from V and 1 from J, leaving 7 bases between them. CDR3 region: CASSPHRTDTQYF. The CDR3 DNA sequence: TGTGCCAGCAGTCCCCACCGCACAGATACGCAGTATTTT.

This chain joins TRBV6-2 or TRBV6-3 and TRBJ2-7, with 8 bases aligning to TRBD1. The germline CDR1 and CDR2 sequences are MNHEY and SVGEGT. With V trimmed by 2 bases and J by 5 bases, 5 bases remained unmatched. The CDR3 length is 14 residues. The CDR3 loop reads CASSYVQGAHEQYF. The CDR3 DNA follows: TGTGCCAGCAGTTACGTCCAGGGGGCCCACGAGCAGTACTTC.

The chain combines TRBV9 with TRBJ2-1, with D possibly being TRBD1 (5 bases). Per the germline V gene, CDR1 is SGDLS and CDR2 is YYNGEE. The CDR3 has 13 residues. Trimming stripped 0 bases from V and 4 bases from J, with 5 bases between. CDR3 sequence reads: CASSVAGYNEQFF. CDR3 in DNA: TGTGCCAGCAGCGTAGCAGGGTACAATGAGCAGTTCTTC.

This clonotype was seen a handful of times. This rearrangement joins TRBV5-5 to TRBJ2-1; D uncertain. CDR3 length equals 16 residues. Trimming removed 0 bases from V and 0 bases from J, with 10 bases in between. Germline V gives CDR1 SGHKS, CDR2 YYEKEE (reference sequence). The CDR3 sequence: CASSLEPVSSYNEQFF. The CDR3 DNA is TGTGCCAGCAGCTTGGAGCCAGTGAGCTCCTACAATGAGCAGTTCTTC.

This sequence joins TRBV10-2 and TRBJ2-3, with 8 bases lining up with TRBD2. Germline CDR1 reads WSHSY; CDR2 reads SAAADI. V lost 2 bases and J lost 2; bases outside the gene matches: 6. CDR3 size: 16 residues. The CDR3 here is CASSEVTSAYTDTQYF. Written as DNA, the CDR3 is TGCGCCAGCAGTGAGGTGACTAGCGCCTACACAGATACGCAGTATTTT.

This clonotype was seen at least ten times. The V and J genes are TRBV4-3 and TRBJ2-1; D gene ambiguous. CDR3 length: 14 residues. Germline loops: CDR1 LGHNA, CDR2 YSLEER. Trimming took 4 bases from V and 12 from J, leaving 19 bases between them. The CDR3 spells CASSPDLTIAGQFF. The CDR3 DNA reads TGCGCCAGCAGCCCGGACCTAACCATTGCTGGGCAGTTCTTC.

In its sample, this clonotype was seen many times. This sequence joins TRBV7-2 and TRBJ2-7; D may be TRBD2 (5 bases). The CDR3 length is 15 residues. Germline lookup yields CDR1 SGHTA and CDR2 FQGNSA. Trimming left V 1 base short and J 3 bases short, with 13 bases between. CDR3 sequence reads: CASSLVAAGLYEQYF. The DNA for the CDR3 is TGTGCCAGCAGCTTAGTGGCGGCTGGACTCTACGAGCAGTACTTC.

This clonotype was counted a few times. This chain joins TRBV5-6 and TRBJ2-7, with 8 nucleotides matching TRBD2. J was trimmed by 2 bases and V by 0 bases; bases with no gene match: 7. The V gene's germline CDR1 is SGHDT and CDR2 YYEEEE. The CDR3 extends over 16 amino acids. Here the CDR3 DNA reads TGTGCCAGCAGCTTGGGACTAGCGTCCACCACCTACGAGCAGTACGTC. Translating it yields CASSLGLASTTYEQYV.

The V call is TRBV7-9, the J call TRBJ2-3; D ambiguous. V gave up 5 bases and J gave up 2 bases, with 17 bases separating them. CDR1 and CDR2 (germline): SEHNR, FQNEAQ (reference sequence). The CDR3 is made up of 16 amino acids. The chain's CDR3 is CASSVLQPTLTDTQYF. The DNA for the CDR3 is TGTGCCAGCAGCGTCCTGCAACCGACCCTCACAGATACGCAGTATTTT.

This clonotype came up many times. This chain uses TRBV27 with TRBJ2-7; 9 positions match TRBD2. The CDR3 consists of 14 residues. Germline loops: CDR1 MNHEY, CDR2 SMNVEV (reference sequence). Losses at the gene ends were 7 bases for V and 6 bases for J; bases not matched to a gene: 10. This chain's CDR3 is CASKNLAGVGEQYF. The CDR3 nucleotides read TGTGCCAGCAAAAATTTAGCGGGAGTTGGCGAGCAGTACTTC.

This clonotype was counted only a few times. This chain connects TRBV9 to TRBJ2-2; TRBD1 agrees at 8 bases. J lost 4 bases, V lost 0 bases, and 5 bases had no gene match. Germline V lookup: CDR1 SGDLS, CDR2 YYNGEE. The CDR3 has 16 residues. The CDR3 DNA reads TGTGCCAGCAGCGTAGGAACGACAGGGGTCACCGGGGAGCTGTTTTTT. Its protein is CASSVGTTGVTGELFF.

This clonotype occurred a few times. The chain uses TRBV12-3 or TRBV12-4 and TRBJ2-3; the match to TRBD2 covers 9 bases. This CDR3 is built from 16 residues. The trim removed 8 bases at V and 6 bases at J, leaving 15 bases unmatched. CDR3 in DNA: TGTGCCAGCGTTCCTCAAGGACTAGCGAAAGGGGATACGCAGTATTTT. Translating it yields CASVPQGLAKGDTQYF.

The sample holds one count of this clonotype. CDR3 coding DNA: TGTGCCAGCTGCTCCTCGGGACGCCCTTCTGGGGCCCAAAACACCATATATTTT. Its translation: CASCSSGRPSGAQNTIYF. This chain links TRBV11-2 with TRBJ1-3, with D possibly TRBD1 on 5 matching bases. Germline CDR1 reads SGHAT; CDR2 reads FQNNGV. V was trimmed by 8 bases and J by 6 bases, leaving 29 bases between them. The CDR3 totals 18 residues.